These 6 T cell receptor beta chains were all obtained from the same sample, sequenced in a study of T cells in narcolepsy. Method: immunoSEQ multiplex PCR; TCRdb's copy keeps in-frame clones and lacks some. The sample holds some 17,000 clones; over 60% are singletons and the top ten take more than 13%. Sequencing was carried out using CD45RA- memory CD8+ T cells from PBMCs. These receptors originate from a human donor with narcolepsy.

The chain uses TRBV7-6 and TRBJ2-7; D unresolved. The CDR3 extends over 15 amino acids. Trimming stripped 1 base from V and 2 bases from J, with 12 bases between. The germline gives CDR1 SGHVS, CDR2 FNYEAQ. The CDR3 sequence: CASSLEGFITYEQYF. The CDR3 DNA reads TGTGCCAGCAGCTTAGAAGGTTTTATTACCTACGAGCAGTACTTC.

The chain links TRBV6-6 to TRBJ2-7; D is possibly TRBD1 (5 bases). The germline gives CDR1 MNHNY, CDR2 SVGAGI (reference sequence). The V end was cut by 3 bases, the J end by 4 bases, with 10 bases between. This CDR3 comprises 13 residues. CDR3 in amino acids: CASSYGDSYEQYF. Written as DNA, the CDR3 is TGTGCCAGCAGTTATGGCGACAGTTACGAGCAGTACTTC.

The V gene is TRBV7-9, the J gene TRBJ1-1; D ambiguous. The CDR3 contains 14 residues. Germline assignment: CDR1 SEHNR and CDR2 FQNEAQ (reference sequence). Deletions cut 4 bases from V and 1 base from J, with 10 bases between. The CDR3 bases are TGTGCCAGCAGCTCCCGAGGTAAGAACACTGAAGCTTTCTTT. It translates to CASSSRGKNTEAFF.

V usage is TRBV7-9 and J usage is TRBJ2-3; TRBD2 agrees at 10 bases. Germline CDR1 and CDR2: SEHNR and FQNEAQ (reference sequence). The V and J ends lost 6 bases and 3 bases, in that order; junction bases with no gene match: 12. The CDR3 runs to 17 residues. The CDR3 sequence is CASRLGLASGLTDTQYF. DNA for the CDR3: TGTGCCAGCAGGTTGGGACTAGCGAGTGGATTAACAGATACGCAGTATTTT.

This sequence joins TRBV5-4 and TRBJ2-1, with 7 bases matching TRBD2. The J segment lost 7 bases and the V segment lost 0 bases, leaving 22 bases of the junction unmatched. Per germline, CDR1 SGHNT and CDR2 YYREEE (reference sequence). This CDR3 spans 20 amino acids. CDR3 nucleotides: TGTGCCAGCAGCTTGGTAGTTCGGGGTTGGGCGGGAGACCCGAAAAATGAGCAGTTCTTC. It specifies CASSLVVRGWAGDPKNEQFF.

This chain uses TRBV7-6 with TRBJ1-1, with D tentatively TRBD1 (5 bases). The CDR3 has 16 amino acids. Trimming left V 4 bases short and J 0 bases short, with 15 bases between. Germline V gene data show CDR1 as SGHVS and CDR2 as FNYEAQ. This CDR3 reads CASSSLADSMNTEAFF. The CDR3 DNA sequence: TGTGCCAGCAGCTCCCTCGCAGACAGCATGAACACTGAAGCTTTCTTT.